The clone carrying this T cell receptor beta chain was counted at least ten times. Its specificity is not known. This sample is drawn from a study of early T cells in non-severe SARS-CoV-2 infection. Looking at the study overall: Sequencing of unsorted whole blood was done on bulk RNA, leaving chains unpaired.

In the library, individual cDNA molecules carried attached unique molecular identifiers. TCRdb fed the 5' RACE reads into MiXCR, producing one record per CDR3 protein. The sample includes 22,000 or so distinct CDR3 sequences, around 4.5% of them seen just once. General study findings and limits: The matching step, a VDJdb search, favored anti-spike CD8 responses and missed private and CD4 specificities.

This receptor was obtained from an adult who was a healthcare worker with PCR-confirmed SARS-CoV-2 infection or an uninfected control (not recorded which). The sample consisted of whole blood.

DNA for the CDR3: TGTGCCATCAGTGAGAGGGACACCGGGGAGCTGTTTTTT. Translating it yields CAISERDTGELFF. The chain links TRBV10-3 to TRBJ2-2; no clear D gene. Germline-derived CDR1 and CDR2 are ENHRY and SYGVKD. The CDR3 length is 13 residues. V lost 2 bases and J 3 bases, leaving 4 bases between the germline ends.